This T cell receptor (beta chain) appears in the sequencing data of a study of a mutant IDH1 vaccine in newly diagnosed glioma. About the research overall: Treated patients were roughly 62% male, about 38% female, mean age around 40 years.

Time point reported: week 5, during vaccination. What each vaccine dose contained was 300 ug of mutant IDH1 20-mer peptide, accompanied by topical imiquimod. Donors' newly diagnosed IDH1-mutant WHO grade 3 or 4 astrocytomas lacked nuclear ATRX. Only in-frame clones appear in the TCRdb table, and some are missing; sequencing was by immunoSEQ multiplex PCR. Among over 55,000 clones listed, 85% to 90% were seen once. General study results and limits: Immune responses induced by vaccination arose in just under 95% of the patients.

Per the germline V gene, CDR1 is MGHRA and CDR2 is YSYEKL. V was clipped by 0 bases and J by 5 bases; unmatched bases: 16. The CDR3 has 18 amino acids. On this clone itself: Its antigen is not identified.

This clonotype originated in a woman aged 40 to 49 with glioma. This sequence joins TRBV4-1 and TRBJ2-7; 7 bases are a match to TRBD2. The sequenced sample was PBMCs, obtained from a glioma patient whose treatment included an IDH1 peptide vaccine. The CDR3 reads CASSQDIRAGVGSNEQYF. Written as DNA, the CDR3 is TGCGCCAGCAGCCAAGATATCCGGGCGGGAGTGGGTAGTAACGAGCAGTACTTC.